These 30 T cell receptor beta chains originate from one sample sequenced in a study of blood T cells in healthy people across ages. Next came a second PCR, run for about 7 to 12 cycles, which used a sample-barcoded 5' primer along with a J-beta primer mix. TCRdb used MiXCR to reprocess the 5' RACE reads, holding one entry per CDR3 protein. The sample has about 1,000,000 distinct CDR3 sequences, 45% seen once. Sequenced sample: blood. The source is an older woman in good health.

This clonotype has just one count. The chain joins TRBV24-1 to TRBJ1-1; TRBD1 agrees at 9 bases. The V gene end was trimmed by 3 bases and the J gene end by 6 bases; junction bases not matched to a gene: 4. The CDR3 is made up of 14 amino acids. The germline V gene encodes CDR1 KGHDR and CDR2 SFDVKD. DNA for the CDR3: TGTGCCACCAGTGATCCTGGGACAGGGCCTGAAGCTTTCTTT. This gives the protein CATSDPGTGPEAFF.

V is TRBV20-1 and J is TRBJ2-3, with 10 bases lining up with TRBD2. The ends lost 2 bases at V and 2 bases at J; junction bases unmatched: 4. The CDR3 length is 15 residues. Germline-derived CDR1 and CDR2 are DFQATT and SNEGSKA (reference sequence). The CDR3 protein is CSARRTSGLTDTQYF. For the CDR3, the DNA is TGCAGTGCTAGACGGACTAGCGGACTCACAGATACGCAGTATTTT.

In its sample, this clonotype was seen a few times. DNA for the CDR3: TGTGCCACCAGTGACCGCCCGACAGATACGCAGTATTTT. It encodes CATSDRPTDTQYF. The chain joins TRBV24-1 to TRBJ2-3; D is unresolved. Trimming cost V 4 bases and J 3 bases, with 7 bases left between them. CDR3 length equals 13 residues. Germline V lookup: CDR1 KGHDR, CDR2 SFDVKD.

This clonotype was found a few times. The CDR3 DNA sequence: TGTGCCAGCAGGAACGACATCTCTAACTATGGCTACACCTTC. It specifies CASRNDISNYGYTF. The chain is built from TRBV28 and TRBJ1-2; no clear D gene. Per germline, CDR1 MDHEN and CDR2 SYDVKM. The CDR3 runs 14 residues. The V and J ends lost 6 bases and 0 bases respectively, with 11 bases between them.

The gene calls are TRBV5-6 and TRBJ2-4, with TRBD1 as a possible D gene (6 bases). The CDR3 totals 17 residues. The germline V and J ends were trimmed by 4 bases and 3 bases, with 20 bases remaining between them. Per germline, CDR1 SGHDT and CDR2 YYEEEE. The CDR3 DNA reads as TGTGCCAGCAGCCCCCGACAGGAATATAGTGGCAAAAACATTCAGTACTTC. As protein: CASSPRQEYSGKNIQYF.

The chain recombines TRBV10-1 with TRBJ2-5; D ambiguous. The tail of the sequence fits TRBJ2-7 better, so the J call may be wrong. Germline assignment: CDR1 WNHNN and CDR2 SYGVQD (reference sequence). The CDR3 has 15 residues. CDR3 nucleotides: TGCGCCAGCAGTGAGTTCCTCCAGCCGGACGGCGAGCAGTACTTC. Amino acid sequence: CASSEFLQPDGEQYF.

The sample holds many counts of this clonotype. The chain recombines TRBV6-5 with TRBJ2-7; D gene uncertain. CDR1 is MNHEY and CDR2 is SVGAGI in the germline V gene. V lost 5 bases and J lost 2, with 10 bases in between. The CDR3 totals 13 residues. The CDR3 spells CASSNPVTYEQYF. CDR3 nucleotide sequence: TGTGCCAGCAGTAACCCAGTCACCTACGAGCAGTACTTC.

The chain employs TRBV29-1 and TRBJ1-1; D unclear. CDR1 and CDR2 (germline): SQVTM, ANQGSEA. The ends were cut back, 5 bases at V and 7 bases at J, with 17 bases in the middle. This CDR3 is built from 13 residues. CDR3 sequence (DNA): TGCAGCGTTTGCCCAAAGGGCAGAGGTGAAGCTTTCTTT. It codes for CSVCPKGRGEAFF.

This clonotype appeared many times. The V gene is TRBV5-1, the J gene TRBJ2-3, with D perhaps TRBD1 (6 bases). The germline V gene has CDR1 SGHRS and CDR2 YFSETQ. CDR3 length: 15 amino acids. V shed 2 bases and J shed 3 bases, with 13 bases lying between them. CDR3 sequence (DNA): TGCGCCAGCAGCTTTCGGGGACAAAAGACAGATACGCAGTATTTT. Amino acids: CASSFRGQKTDTQYF.

The chain links TRBV14 to TRBJ2-3, with 11 bases aligning to TRBD2. With V trimmed by 1 base and J by 5 bases, 8 bases remained unmatched. Germline assignment: CDR1 SGHDN and CDR2 FVKESK. The CDR3 runs to 17 residues. The CDR3 loop is CASSQVSSGRTRDTQYF. The CDR3 region has the DNA TGTGCCAGCAGCCAAGTCTCTAGCGGGAGGACAAGAGATACGCAGTATTTT.

The V gene is TRBV12-3 or TRBV12-4, the J gene TRBJ2-3, with D possibly being TRBD2 (6 bases). Trimming removed 7 bases at V and 4 bases at J, with 15 bases between. The length of the CDR3 is 14 residues. The CDR3 DNA sequence: TGTGCCAGCAAGGCTCTAGCGAGGCCAGATACGCAGTATTTT. Protein sequence: CASKALARPDTQYF.

Here the CDR3 reads CASSPPGTGGDRYF. The DNA for the CDR3 is TGTGCCAGCAGTCCTCCCGGGACAGGGGGCGATCGGTACTTC. This chain uses TRBV27 with TRBJ2-5; TRBD1 matches 12 bases. Germline V lookup: CDR1 MNHEY, CDR2 SMNVEV (reference sequence). CDR3 length equals 14 residues. Germline trimming cut 5 bases from V and 13 bases from J; bases unmatched to any gene: 11.

The rearrangement uses TRBV7-9 and TRBJ2-5; 11 positions match TRBD2. The J call is doubtful: the DNA matches TRBJ2-7 better. Germline lookup yields CDR1 SEHNR and CDR2 FQNEAQ (reference sequence). The CDR3 has 16 residues. CDR3 nucleotides: TGTGCCAGCAGCTCCGAGAGACTAGCGGGACGCAACGAGCAGTACTTC. Translation: CASSSERLAGRNEQYF.

The chain links TRBV28 to TRBJ2-4; 8 nucleotides align to TRBD2. The J call is uncertain, as TRBJ2-7 better fits the DNA end. This CDR3 region has 15 residues. Germline V gene data show CDR1 as MDHEN and CDR2 as SYDVKM. This CDR3 is CASSPQAGVAYEQYF. In DNA form, the CDR3 reads TGTGCCAGCAGTCCACAAGCGGGAGTAGCCTACGAGCAGTACTTC.

The chain uses TRBV5-1 and TRBJ2-1, with TRBD2 matching over 13 bases. Germline-derived CDR1 and CDR2 are SGHRS and YFSETQ. The trim removed 0 bases at V and 5 bases at J, leaving 8 bases unmatched. The CDR3 contains 18 residues. The DNA of the CDR3 is TGCGCCAGCAGCTTGGTTGGACTAGCGGGAGTGTATGACAATGAGCAGTTCTTC. Its protein product is CASSLVGLAGVYDNEQFF.

This clonotype has only one observation. V and J are TRBV3-1 and TRBJ2-5, with D perhaps TRBD2 (5 bases). Trimming shortened V by 1 base and J by 4 bases, and 10 bases separated the two germline ends. There are 14 residues in the CDR3. Germline assignment: CDR1 LGHDT and CDR2 YNNKEL (reference sequence). The CDR3 DNA sequence: TGTGCCAGCAGCCAAGGGGAGACCCGAGAGACCCAGTACTTC. Its protein is CASSQGETRETQYF.

On this clonotype: The junction departs from germline at one end; a sequencing error may be responsible. This chain uses TRBV27 with TRBJ2-1, with D possibly being TRBD2 (6 bases). Germline assignment: CDR1 MNHEY and CDR2 SMNVEV (reference sequence). This CDR3 region has 16 residues. As DNA, the CDR3 is TGTGCCTGCAGATCGGCGGGGTGTAGCTCCTACAATGAGCAGTTCTTC. Amino acids: CACRSAGCSSYNEQFF.

The chain has TRBV29-1 and TRBJ1-1; 7 nucleotides match TRBD1. The CDR3 is 12 amino acids. V dropped 6 bases and J dropped 4; count of bases not matched to a gene: 5. The germline CDR1 and CDR2 sequences are SQVTM and ANQGSEA. CDR3 region: CSVLQGFTEAFF. The CDR3 DNA reads as TGCAGCGTCCTACAGGGGTTCACTGAAGCTTTCTTT.

The genes are TRBV7-9 and TRBJ2-2; D might be TRBD2 (5 bases). CDR3 length: 14 residues. V lost 5 bases, J lost 4 bases, and 11 bases lay in between. CDR1 SEHNR and CDR2 FQNEAQ come from the germline V gene (reference sequence). This CDR3 is CASSPDGLTGELFF. The CDR3 DNA follows: TGTGCCAGCAGCCCGGACGGACTCACCGGGGAGCTGTTTTTT.

The V gene is TRBV2, the J gene TRBJ2-7; 10 bases are a match to TRBD2. V lost 6 bases, J lost 7 bases, and 9 bases stayed unmatched. CDR1 is SNHLY and CDR2 is FYNNEI in the germline V gene. The CDR3 loop spans 14 amino acids. The DNA of the CDR3 is TGTGCCAGCAGAACGCTAGCGGGAGAGGAAGAGCAGTACTTC. Its translation is CASRTLAGEEEQYF.

This clonotype has a handful of counts. This sequence joins TRBV3-1 and TRBJ1-2; perhaps TRBD1 as D (5 bases). The V end was cut by 3 bases, the J end by 4 bases, with 15 bases between. Germline V gene sequence: CDR1 LGHDT, CDR2 YNNKEL (reference sequence). The length of the CDR3 is 15 residues. DNA of the CDR3: TGTGCCAGCAGCCATGCCATCGGGACGATCTATGGCTACACCTTC. Translated, it gives CASSHAIGTIYGYTF.

The V and J genes are TRBV7-2 and TRBJ2-1; no firm D call. Looked up from germline, CDR1 is SGHTA and CDR2 is FQGNSA. V was clipped by 2 bases and J by 9 bases, with 14 bases between them. The CDR3 length is 14 residues. This CDR3 reads CASSLKHSGAEQFF. CDR3 DNA: TGTGCCAGCAGCTTAAAACACTCAGGTGCTGAGCAGTTCTTC. Drawing the rest from reference TRBV7-2 and TRBJ2-1, the complete variable domain is GAGVSQSPSNKVTEKGKDVELRCDPISGHTALYWYRQSLGQGLEFLIYFQGNSAPDKSGLPSDRFSAERTGGSVSTLTIQRTQQEDSAVYLCASSLKHSGAEQFFGPGTRLTVL.

This clonotype showed up just a few times. This chain joins TRBV27 and TRBJ2-1; maybe TRBD2 (5 bases). CDR3 size: 15 residues. Germline CDR1 is MNHEY and CDR2 is SMNVEV (reference sequence). V was clipped by 2 bases and J by 9 bases, with 17 bases between them. The CDR3 reads CASSLMVGSGVEQFF. The CDR3 coding sequence is TGTGCCAGCAGTTTAATGGTAGGAAGCGGTGTTGAGCAGTTCTTC.

The V gene is TRBV7-3, the J gene TRBJ2-1; a weak D match, TRBD1 (6 bases). Germline lookup yields CDR1 SGHTA and CDR2 FQGTGA. The ends were cut back, 2 bases at V and 9 bases at J, with 14 bases in the middle. This CDR3 is built from 14 residues. The CDR3 is CASSLGAGVGEQFF. DNA of the CDR3: TGTGCCAGCAGCTTAGGGGCAGGGGTGGGTGAGCAGTTCTTC.

Notes on this clonotype: The junction and the germline gene differ at one end; a read error may be behind it. The J gene is TRBJ1-1, the V gene TRBV29-1, with D perhaps TRBD1 (6 bases). Germline CDR1 SQVTM, CDR2 ANQGSEA. CDR3 size: 16 residues. Written as DNA, the CDR3 is TGCAGCGTTGTTAACAGGGCGCCTCCCCTAAACACTGAGGCTTTCTTT. As protein: CSVVNRAPPLNTEAFF. Full variable domain (outside the CDR3, taken from reference TRBV29-1 and TRBJ1-1): SAVISQKPSRDICQRGTSLTIQCQVDSQVTMMFWYRQQPGQSLTLIATANQGSEATYESGFVIDKFPISRPNLTFSTLTVSNMSPEDSSIYLCSVVNRAPPLNTEAFFGQGTRLTVV.

The chain is built from TRBV28 and TRBJ2-7, with D maybe TRBD2 (6 bases). CDR1 and CDR2 (germline): MDHEN, SYDVKM. This CDR3 is built from 11 residues. The CDR3 protein is CISEGEYEQYF. The CDR3 DNA reads as TGTATATCGGAGGGAGAGTACGAGCAGTACTTC.

The chain is built from TRBV29-1 and TRBJ2-1, with 7 positions matching TRBD2. CDR3 length: 12 residues. Germline values: CDR1 SQVTM, CDR2 ANQGSEA. Unmatched junction bases numbered 12, after V lost 4 bases and J lost 15 bases. CDR3 DNA sequence: TGCAGCGTTGCGAGGGGCCTGAGGGAGGGGTTCTTC. Encoded protein: CSVARGLREGFF.

This clonotype was seen only a few times. This rearrangement joins TRBV29-1 to TRBJ2-7; D unresolved. V was shortened by 2 bases and J by 3 bases, with 5 bases between the two germline ends. This CDR3 region has 11 residues. Per the germline V gene, CDR1 is SQVTM and CDR2 is ANQGSEA. The CDR3 spells CSVEINYEQYF. In DNA form, the CDR3 reads TGCAGCGTTGAAATCAACTACGAGCAGTACTTC.

The gene calls are TRBV5-5 and TRBJ2-2; 10 positions agree with TRBD2. CDR3 length equals 17 residues. V trimming: 0 bases; J trimming: 6 bases; junction bases outside the gene matches: 8. Per germline, CDR1 SGHKS and CDR2 YYEKEE (reference sequence). The CDR3 is CASSLAQSGRASGELFF. The CDR3 coding sequence is TGTGCCAGCAGCTTGGCCCAAAGCGGGAGGGCCTCCGGGGAGCTGTTTTTT.

The chain links TRBV28 to TRBJ2-4; 9 nucleotides agree with TRBD2. The DNA matches TRBJ2-7 better at its end, which makes the J call doubtful. Germline values: CDR1 MDHEN, CDR2 SYDVKM. The CDR3 has 13 residues. In DNA, the CDR3 is TGTGCCAGCGGCTTAGCGGGAGTATACGAGCAGTACTTC. Encoded protein: CASGLAGVYEQYF.